This T cell receptor (beta chain) appears in the sequencing data of a study of blood T cells in healthy people across ages. The CDR3 totals 14 residues. V lost 10 bases, J lost 5 bases, and 20 bases lay in between. Germline V lookup: CDR1 MGHDK, CDR2 SYGVNS. With a J-beta primer mix and a sample-barcoded 5' primer, a second PCR ran about 7 to 12 cycles. TCRdb re-derived calls from the 5' RACE reads in MiXCR, one entry per CDR3 protein. The sample yields about 800,000 distinct CDR3 sequences, 20% to 30% seen once. Extraction yielded at least 6 micrograms of total RNA per sample. These data were also filed under a second study, of T cells of mothers and their children. That study adds: Regardless of relatedness, pairs show thymic selection shaping TCR recombination output in a similar manner.

This chain links TRBV25-1 with TRBJ2-5; D is tentatively TRBD1 or TRBD2 (5 bases each). The clonotype was recovered from a boy between 10 and 17 years old in good health. Material for sequencing was blood. CDR3 loop: CATTRGEVRETQYF. The CDR3 DNA reads TGTGCCACCACCAGAGGGGAAGTAAGGGAGACCCAGTACTTC.